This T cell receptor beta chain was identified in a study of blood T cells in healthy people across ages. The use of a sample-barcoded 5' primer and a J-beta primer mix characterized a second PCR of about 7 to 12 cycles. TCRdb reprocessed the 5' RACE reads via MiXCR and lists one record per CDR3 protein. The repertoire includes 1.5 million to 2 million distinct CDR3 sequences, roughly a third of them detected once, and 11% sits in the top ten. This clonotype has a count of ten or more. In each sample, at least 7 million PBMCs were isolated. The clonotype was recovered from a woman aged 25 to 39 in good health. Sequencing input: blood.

Written as DNA, the CDR3 is TGTGCCAGCAGTTTAGGTCGGGGGACAGGCTACAATGAGCAGTTCTTC. It specifies CASSLGRGTGYNEQFF. This sequence joins TRBV12-3 or TRBV12-4 and TRBJ2-1, with 8 bases lining up with TRBD1. V lost 1 base and J lost 3; bases outside the gene matches: 5. CDR3 length equals 16 residues.